This T cell receptor (beta chain) emerged from a study of blood T cell repertoires in COVID-19. The overall study: The analysed material was cDNA or gDNA that came from T cells, B-cell-depleted T cells, or PBMCs.

Only in-frame clones appear in the TCRdb table, and some are missing; sequencing was by immunoSEQ multiplex PCR. Of 200,000 to 250,000 clones listed, around 80% are singletons. The germline gives CDR1 MNHEY, CDR2 SMNVEV (reference sequence). The CDR3 extends over 17 amino acids. The junction had 7 bases not matched to a gene; V was cut back by 3 bases and J by 2 bases. The sample taken for sequencing was peripheral blood. V usage is TRBV27 and J usage is TRBJ1-2; TRBD1 matches 12 bases. The receptor comes from a woman aged 70-85 years with acute or convalescent COVID-19. This CDR3 is CASSFGTGGKANYGYTF. The CDR3 nucleotides are TGTGCCAGCAGTTTTGGGACAGGGGGCAAGGCAAACTATGGCTACACCTTC.